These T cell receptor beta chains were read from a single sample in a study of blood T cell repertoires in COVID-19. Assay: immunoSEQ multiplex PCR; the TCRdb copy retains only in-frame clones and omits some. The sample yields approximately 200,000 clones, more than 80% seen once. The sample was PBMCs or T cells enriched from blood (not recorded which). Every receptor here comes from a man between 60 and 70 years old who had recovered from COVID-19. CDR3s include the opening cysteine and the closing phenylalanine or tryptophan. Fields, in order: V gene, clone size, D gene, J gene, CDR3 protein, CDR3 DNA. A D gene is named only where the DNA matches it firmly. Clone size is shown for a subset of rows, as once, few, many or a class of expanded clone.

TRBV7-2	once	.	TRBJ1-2	CASTPGVNYGYTF	TGTGCCAGCACCCCGGGGGTGAACTATGGCTACACCTTC
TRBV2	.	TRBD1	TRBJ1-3	CASTPGTGAYGNTIYF	TGTGCCAGCACACCCGGGACAGGGGCTTACGGAAACACCATATATTTT
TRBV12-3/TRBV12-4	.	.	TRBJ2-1	CASSYRTRDEQFF	TGTGCCAGCAGTTACCGTACACGGGATGAGCAGTTCTTC
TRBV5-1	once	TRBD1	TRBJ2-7	CASSFDERQGSAEQYF	TGCGCCAGCAGCTTCGATGAGAGACAGGGCTCCGCCGAGCAGTACTTC
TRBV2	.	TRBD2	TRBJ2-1	CASILAGAADSYNEQFF	TGTGCCAGCATCCTAGCGGGGGCCGCCGACTCCTACAATGAGCAGTTCTTC
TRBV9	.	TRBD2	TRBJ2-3	CASSVELATYTDTQYF	TGTGCCAGCAGCGTAGAACTAGCGACCTACACAGATACGCAGTATTTT
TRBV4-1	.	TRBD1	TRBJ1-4	CASSLSGGINEKLFF	TGCGCCAGCAGCCTCTCAGGGGGCATTAATGAAAAACTGTTTTTT
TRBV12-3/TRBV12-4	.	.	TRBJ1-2	CASTQGSGYGYTF	TGTGCCAGCACCCAGGGGTCGGGCTATGGCTACACCTTC
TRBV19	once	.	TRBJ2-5	CASNPTGPGTWETQYF	TGTGCCAGTAATCCAACAGGTCCAGGCACATGGGAGACCCAGTACTTC
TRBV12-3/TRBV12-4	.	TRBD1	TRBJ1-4	CASSGRDRGELFF	TGTGCCAGCAGTGGCCGGGACAGGGGAGAACTGTTTTTT
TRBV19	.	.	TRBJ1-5	CASSSTQGSNQPQHF	TGTGCCAGTAGTTCGACCCAGGGTAGCAATCAGCCCCAGCATTTT
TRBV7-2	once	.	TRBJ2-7	CASGQEQYF	TGTGCCAGCGGGCAAGAGCAGTACTTC
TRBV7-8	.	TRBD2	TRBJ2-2	CASSLTSGSNTGELFF	TGTGCCAGCAGCTTAACTAGCGGGTCGAACACCGGGGAGCTGTTTTTT
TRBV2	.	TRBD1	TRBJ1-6	CASSEEGGDRTPLHF	TGTGCCAGCAGTGAAGAGGGGGGGGACAGGACACCCCTCCACTTT